These T cell receptor beta chains were read from a single sample in a study of cytomegalovirus exposure and HLA in healthy donors. Clones were sequenced by immunoSEQ multiplex PCR, and TCRdb holds only the in-frame ones, with some missing. The sample records more than 85,000 clones, about nine tenths being singletons. The specimen was PBMCs. These receptors all stem from a woman aged 18-29 years in good health and CMV-seronegative. Each CDR3 is given with its conserved first and last residue. Fields, in order: V gene, clone size, J gene, D gene, CDR3 protein, CDR3 DNA. A D gene is named only where the DNA matches it firmly. Clone size appears in some rows only: once, few, many, or a class for an expanded clone.

>TRBV19|NA|TRBJ2-3|NA
CASSIVADLSTQYF
TGTGCCAGTAGTATAGTAGCGGACTTAAGTACGCAGTATTTT
>TRBV4-1|NA|TRBJ2-2|NA
CASSQVLLYTGELFF
TGCGCCAGCAGCCAAGTACTACTCTACACCGGGGAGCTGTTTTTT
>TRBV4-1|NA|TRBJ2-6|TRBD2
CASSQDSGRAPGANVLTF
TGCGCCAGCAGCCAAGATAGCGGGAGGGCCCCTGGGGCCAACGTCCTGACTTTC
>TRBV19|few|TRBJ1-1|NA
CASSLRQSNTEAFF
TGTGCCAGTAGTCTTAGACAGTCGAACACTGAAGCTTTCTTT
>TRBV7-9|few|TRBJ2-1|NA
CASDTNRVGYNEQFF
TGTGCCAGCGATACAAACAGGGTAGGCTACAATGAGCAGTTCTTC
>TRBV7-3|NA|TRBJ2-3|NA
CASSLGRTDTQYF
TGTGCCAGCAGCTTAGGGCGTACAGATACGCAGTATTTT
>TRBV5-6|NA|TRBJ2-1|NA
CASSYLGRRQDNEQFF
TGTGCCAGCAGCTACCTGGGCAGACGACAGGACAATGAGCAGTTCTTC
>TRBV28|NA|TRBJ2-7|TRBD2
CASSFPFGRAYEQYF
TGTGCCAGCAGTTTCCCGTTCGGGAGGGCCTACGAGCAGTACTTC
>TRBV18|NA|TRBJ1-2|TRBD1
CASSPDRNYGYTF
TGTGCCAGCTCACCGGACAGGAACTATGGCTACACCTTC
>TRBV6-1|NA|TRBJ1-4|NA
CASSVPSRGRANEKLFF
TGTGCCAGCAGTGTACCGTCCAGGGGCCGGGCTAATGAAAAACTGTTTTTT
>TRBV19|NA|TRBJ1-5|NA
CASSIGGSGGNQPQHF
TGTGCCAGTAGTATAGGTGGATCGGGGGGAAATCAGCCCCAGCATTTT
>TRBV29-1|NA|TRBJ2-1|TRBD1
CSVEGVEGQPSNEQFF
TGCAGCGTTGAAGGGGTCGAGGGACAGCCTTCCAATGAGCAGTTCTTC
>TRBV15|NA|TRBJ1-4|NA
CATSRDGQGTGEKLFF
TGTGCCACCAGCAGAGATGGCCAGGGAACGGGTGAAAAACTGTTTTTT
>TRBV30|NA|TRBJ1-2|NA
CAWSVSLLAGPQGYTF
TGTGCCTGGAGTGTAAGTCTTTTGGCAGGGCCACAAGGCTACACCTTC
>TRBV28|NA|TRBJ2-3|NA
CASHPTTQGADTQYF
TGTGCCAGCCACCCCACGACCCAGGGCGCAGATACGCAGTATTTT
>TRBV27|NA|TRBJ2-7|TRBD1
CASKKRSGTESYEQYF
TGTGCCAGCAAGAAAAGATCCGGGACAGAGTCCTACGAGCAGTACTTC
>TRBV27|NA|TRBJ1-4|TRBD1
CASRSTGTGRYPNEKLFF
TGTGCCAGCAGGAGCACCGGGACAGGGCGCTATCCTAATGAAAAACTGTTTTTT
>TRBV30|NA|TRBJ2-3|NA
CAWSVYERSTDTQYF
TGTGCCTGGAGTGTCTACGAACGGAGCACAGATACGCAGTATTTT
>TRBV4-3|NA|TRBJ2-1|TRBD2
CASSQASGGADEQFF
TGCGCCAGCAGCCAAGCTAGCGGGGGGGCAGATGAGCAGTTCTTC
>TRBV6-4|medium-sized|TRBJ2-1|TRBD2
CASSDSTGGADEQFF
TGTGCCAGCAGTGACTCGACGGGGGGGGCTGATGAGCAGTTCTTC
>TRBV19|NA|TRBJ2-2|TRBD2
CATCGLAVNTGELFF
TGTGCCACCTGCGGACTAGCGGTGAACACCGGGGAGCTGTTTTTT
>TRBV6-5|NA|TRBJ2-7|NA
CASSALSGAYEQYF
TGTGCCAGCAGTGCCCTTAGCGGAGCATACGAGCAGTACTTC
>TRBV7-8|NA|TRBJ2-7|TRBD2
CASSLGTRSYEQYF
TGTGCCAGCAGCTTAGGGACTAGGAGCTACGAGCAGTACTTC
>TRBV27|NA|TRBJ2-7|TRBD1
CASIQTPDRVSEQYF
TGTGCCAGCATACAAACCCCGGACAGGGTGTCCGAGCAGTACTTC
>TRBV6-1|NA|TRBJ2-7|TRBD1
CASNGGTGSSYEQYF
TGTGCCAGCAACGGGGGGACAGGGAGCTCCTACGAGCAGTACTTC
>TRBV7-2|few|TRBJ2-7|TRBD2
CASSRGGGPYEQYF
TGTGCCAGCAGCCGCGGGGGAGGGCCCTACGAGCAGTACTTC
>TRBV28|NA|TRBJ2-7|NA
CASSSGTRASEQYF
TGTGCCAGCAGTTCAGGGACACGGGCTAGCGAGCAGTACTTC
>TRBV4-1|NA|TRBJ1-2|NA
CASSPGHGQGPNYGYTF
TGCGCCAGCAGCCCCGGCCACGGGCAGGGCCCTAACTATGGCTACACCTTC
>TRBV9|NA|TRBJ2-3|TRBD2
CASSVGGAGSNTQYF
TGTGCCAGCAGCGTAGGGGGAGCGGGGAGTAATACGCAGTATTTT
>TRBV13|NA|TRBJ1-4|NA
CASSLQARRGTNEKLFF
TGTGCCAGCAGCTTACAGGCACGGCGGGGAACTAATGAAAAACTGTTTTTT
>TRBV27|NA|TRBJ2-1|TRBD1
CASGGQGKGYNEQFF
TGTGCCAGCGGAGGACAGGGCAAGGGATACAATGAGCAGTTCTTC
>TRBV2|NA|TRBJ1-5|TRBD1
CASSETGGNQPQHF
TGTGCCAGCAGCGAAACAGGGGGCAATCAGCCCCAGCATTTT
>TRBV9|NA|TRBJ2-7|NA
CASSVGGGTYEQYF
TGTGCCAGCAGCGTAGGGGGGGGCACCTACGAGCAGTACTTC
>TRBV5-5|NA|TRBJ2-7|TRBD1
CASSFGVRDSSYEQYF
TGTGCCAGCAGCTTCGGGGTACGGGACAGCTCCTACGAGCAGTACTTC
>TRBV13|NA|TRBJ1-1|NA
CASSWEGVQTEAFF
TGTGCCAGCAGCTGGGAAGGGGTTCAGACTGAAGCTTTCTTT
>TRBV7-2|NA|TRBJ2-7|NA
CASSRNSGAGYEQYF
TGTGCCAGCAGTCGTAACAGTGGTGCTGGTTACGAGCAGTACTTC
>TRBV28|NA|TRBJ1-5|TRBD1
CASTLGGGQPYQPQHF
TGTGCCAGCACCTTAGGAGGGGGACAGCCCTATCAGCCCCAGCATTTT
>TRBV5-1|NA|TRBJ1-1|NA
CASSLLAGKNTEAFF
TGCGCCAGCAGCTTGTTAGCAGGGAAGAACACTGAAGCTTTCTTT
>TRBV19|NA|TRBJ2-2|TRBD2
CASSWAGETGELFF
TGTGCCAGTAGTTGGGCGGGAGAGACCGGGGAGCTGTTTTTT
>TRBV29-1|once|TRBJ2-5|NA
CSVEGAGTSKTQYF
TGCAGCGTTGAGGGGGCCGGGACCTCGAAGACCCAGTACTTC
>TRBV11-3|NA|TRBJ2-2|TRBD2
CASSLARTSGGPANTGELFF
TGTGCCAGCAGCTTAGCCAGGACTAGCGGGGGGCCGGCGAACACCGGGGAGCTGTTTTTT
>TRBV5-4|once|TRBJ1-6|TRBD1
CASSGAGTANSPLHF
TGTGCCAGCAGCGGCGCCGGGACAGCAAATTCACCCCTCCACTTT
>TRBV30|NA|TRBJ2-6|TRBD1
CAWAGQGGPGANVLTF
TGTGCCTGGGCGGGACAGGGGGGGCCTGGGGCCAACGTCCTGACTTTC
>TRBV20-1|few|TRBJ1-1|NA
CSARAGETAFF
TGCAGTGCTAGAGCAGGTGAAACGGCTTTCTTT